One TCR beta chain is described in this entry. The specificity of this receptor is unknown. V and J are trimmed by 5 bases and 0 bases, and the gene matches miss 9 bases of the junction. Based on the germline V gene (reference sequence), the CDR1 and CDR2 sequences are LNHDA and SQIVND. Taken from cysteine to phenylalanine, the CDR3 has 19 residues. Only the CDR3 DNA stays, 57 bases, in frame from base 1. In total, approximately 610 healthy bone marrow donors made up the cohort. All cohort members were sampled while nominally healthy, although unrecorded immune exposures were likely present. The donor was CMV seropositive and belonged to the group of 250 to 350 seropositive cohort members. Each donor provided a peripheral blood sample, and peripheral blood mononuclear cells were used for TCR beta sequencing. Genomic DNA extraction from the blood cell samples was performed with the Qiagen DNeasy Blood Extraction Kit.

The sample belongs to a study of cytomegalovirus exposure and HLA in healthy donors (dated by TCRdb to the late 2010s). Concerning the study at large: An earlier analysis of roughly 500 of the donors reported 276 Gb of sequence data and around 120 million unique TCR beta sequences obtained from about 179 million T cells. Among approximately 370 genotyped donors of the cohort, an average of approximately 240,000 unique TCR beta nucleotide sequences was sequenced per donor, of which 15% to 20% were non-productive. Rather than drawing on any new phenotypic data, the later analysis identified candidate immune exposures from TCR beta sequences and the way those sequences occurred across donors. To study patterns of TCR occurrence, a later analysis re-analyzed previously published TCR beta repertoires from hundreds of donors and added high-resolution HLA genotyping. Every repertoire in the discovery cohort had been generated on one and the same sequencing platform. A separate validation cohort of roughly 130 different subjects was used in addition to the roughly 620-subject first cohort. The study aimed to test whether cataloging public T cell receptors could reveal signatures of past pathogen exposure. Roughly 5 DR-DQ haplotypes were handled as single units for association and clustering, since linkage in the cohort was strong. An earlier analysis of 500 to 750 of the donors applied high-throughput TCR beta sequencing to assess whether each TCR beta V gene segment acted as functional or pseudogenic. High-throughput TCR immunosequencing, statistical association of individual TCRs with disease status, and machine learning were combined to predict cytomegalovirus infection status. HLA typing included class I and class II loci at four-digit resolution. Approximately 300 gigabases of sequencing data and approximately 85 million unique TCR sequences were included in an early release covering 550 to 800 HLA-typed donors. A later genetic analysis used genome-wide SNP genotypes for about 65% of the 666 donors, treating that subset as a discovery cohort. The study used immunosequencing to profile the T cell repertoires of approximately 650 subjects and linked those repertoires to cytomegalovirus serostatus. Of the 300 to 500 genotyped donors, 75% to 85% were placed in the genetic ancestry cluster associated with self-reported Caucasian donors. The number of donors typed differed by locus, with about 629-630 for A, B, C, DRB1 and DQB1, approximately 500 for DQA1, approximately 580 for DPA1, and over 400 for DPB1. Donor age, sex, ethnicity and CMV serostatus were compiled alongside the repertoire data. Findings and caveats that apply to the study as a whole: In a later analysis, HLA-associated TCR beta chains were found to be more clonally expanded and to have lower generation probabilities than equally common non-associated chains. According to a later analysis, most CMV-associated TCR beta chains appeared to be HLA-restricted, and the HLA associations seemed to be driven largely by CMV exposure. According to a later analysis, parvovirus B19, influenza, CMV and Epstein-Barr virus appeared linked to several top co-occurrence clusters. An earlier analysis of around 600 of the donors showed that most TCR beta V segments appeared in productive rearrangements either about 90% or about 30% of the time, which broadly matched IMGT annotations. According to a later analysis, TCR association rates differed among HLA loci, with DRB1 alleles showing the most associated TCRs and HLA-C alleles showing the fewest. In a later analysis, around 17,000 TCR beta sequences were associated with specific HLA alleles at a false discovery rate of 0.05. Sequencing depth was assumed to be roughly uniform across donors in the presence/absence analyses, though that assumption may not hold. Strong co-occurrence of HLA alleles, especially DR and DQ, made assigning TCR associations to individual alleles difficult. According to the authors, the approach could potentially be generalized to other disease states and immunological phenotypes. Over 15 rarely observed V segments, including chromosome 9 orphons, were excluded from the earlier analysis of approximately 500 of the donors because counts were too low. In the study, about 150 TCR beta chains were listed as associated with cytomegalovirus. Some IMGT-functional V segments, including TRBV6-2 and TRBV6-3, could not be told apart with the 87-base-pair reads, so those segments were excluded. A cluster of highly shared sequence variants was judged likely to represent a technical artifact of the sequencing pipeline. Correlated functional status among segregating V segments might reflect linkage disequilibrium, but an unknown experimental factor could not be ruled out. Because HLA typing was unavailable for some donors at each locus, only the typed subset was used in association tests. Cytomegalovirus status was reported to be diagnosed by the classifier with high specificity and sensitivity in both the original and validation cohorts. This cohort had only TCR beta chains sequenced, and the lack of alpha or paired-chain data limited which features could be detected. V-gene and J-gene trimming of TCR beta chains was associated with a missense DCLRE1C variant in a later genetic analysis, and the association was replicated in an independent cohort. According to a later genetic analysis, donors in an Asian-associated ancestry cluster had fewer N-insertions in productive TCRs than the roughly 670-donor mean. Three of the identified cytomegalovirus-associated TCR beta chains were confirmed in vitro to be specific for cytomegalovirus antigens. The only immune exposure information available for the cohort was CMV serostatus. A further reported finding was that TCR beta sequences accurately predicted the HLA-A and HLA-B alleles for most subjects in the first cohort. Across donors, most TCR sequences were observed very rarely, whereas some public TCRs were present in many individuals.

The method behind the library was the immunoSEQ multiplex PCR assay. A mixture of 60 forward primers for TCR Vbeta segments and 13 reverse primers for TCR Jbeta segments was used in the multiplex PCR. The CDR3 region of rearranged TCR beta genes was amplified from genomic DNA by a multiplex PCR assay. The amplified TCR beta libraries were sequenced on the Illumina HiSeq System as 87-base-pair reads. In the paper's pipeline: A later analysis tallied 75 million to 95 million unique TCR beta chains across the 610 or so repertoires, and some 10 million of those chains were shared by two or more donors. A nearest-neighbor algorithm error-corrected the raw reads and collapsed the reads into unique sequences, merging closely related sequences to remove PCR and sequencing errors. V, D and J gene segments were assigned by aligning CDR3 sequences to IMGT reference sequences. Each retained sequence needed at least a six-nucleotide match to both a V gene segment and a J gene segment. Rearrangements were classified as productive when the CDR3 lacked stop codons and remained in frame with V and J, and all other rearrangements were classified as non-productive. Following IMGT convention, CDR3 was defined as the stretch from the second conserved V-encoded cysteine up to the conserved J-encoded phenylalanine. The earlier analysis of some 580 of the donors excluded any sequence lacking an unambiguous match to a single V gene segment. An earlier analysis of 587 of the donors called V segments functional above 56.7% productive rearrangements and segregating when the between-donor standard deviation exceeded 5%. To diagnose cytomegalovirus status from the catalog of TCR beta chain sequences, a statistical classification framework was built. In a later analysis, TCR nucleotide sequences were compared against IMGT/GENE-DB human TR gene sequences so that V and J genes could be assigned. Using the TCRdist pipeline, a later analysis assigned CDR3 sequences along with most-parsimonious VDJ recombination scenarios. A later analysis defined each TCR beta chain by its CDR3 amino acid sequence plus V-gene family, and excluded reads lacking a unique V-gene family. As a way to deal with suspected cross-contamination and a sequencing artifact, a later analysis dropped 592 nucleotide sequences that were highly shared and had low generation probability. A later analysis calculated a clonal expansion index for each public chain from normalized within-repertoire ranks of inferred template counts. In a later analysis, generation probabilities were computed using a VDJ recombination model fitted to out-of-frame rearrangements, and the results were checked against IGoR. A later analysis scored TCR-TCR, TCR-HLA and TCR-CMV co-occurrence with hypergeometric tests, applying a repertoire-size bias correction to TCR pairs. A later analysis estimated false discovery rates by permuting HLA or CMV assignments 20 times. In a later analysis, co-occurring TCRs were grouped with DBSCAN, and TCRdist sequence similarity was added when clustering was performed within HLA-allele-positive subsets. Repertoires with fewer than 30,000 or more than 120,000 public chains were left out of co-occurrence clustering, as were a handful of repertoires with anomalous nucleotide sharing. Imported from immuneACCESS, the table was reduced by TCRdb to in-frame sequences with V and J called. These copies leave out some clones; in studies compared against another copy, an unresolved V gene accounts for under half, and the cause of the remainder is not known. For V, J and clone size, that table is used; D and trimming come from the DNA. The table held for this sample gives over 100,000 clones. Of the sample, around 1.6% is held by the ten largest clones.

The sample comprised PBMCs. Recombination joined TRBV19 with TRBJ2-3; TRBD2 matches 15 bases in the middle. The origin of this receptor is a woman aged 40 to 55 in good health and CMV-seropositive. The CDR3 region has the sequence CASSPQGLAGGSSTDTQYF. The DNA is as follows: TGTGCCAGTAGTCCACAGGGACTAGCGGGAGGCAGTAGCACAGATACGCAGTATTTT.